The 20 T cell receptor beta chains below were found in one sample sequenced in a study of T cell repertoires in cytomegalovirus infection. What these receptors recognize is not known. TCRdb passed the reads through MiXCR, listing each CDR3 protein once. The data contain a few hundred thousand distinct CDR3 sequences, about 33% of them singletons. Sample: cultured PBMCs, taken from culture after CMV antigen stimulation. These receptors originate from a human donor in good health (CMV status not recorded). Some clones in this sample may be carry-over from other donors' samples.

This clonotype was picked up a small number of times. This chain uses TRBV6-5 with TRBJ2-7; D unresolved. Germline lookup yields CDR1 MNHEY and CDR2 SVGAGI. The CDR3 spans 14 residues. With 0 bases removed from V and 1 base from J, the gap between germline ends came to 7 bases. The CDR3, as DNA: TGTGCCAGCAGTTACTCATGGGAATCCTACGAGCAGTACTTC. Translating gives CASSYSWESYEQYF.

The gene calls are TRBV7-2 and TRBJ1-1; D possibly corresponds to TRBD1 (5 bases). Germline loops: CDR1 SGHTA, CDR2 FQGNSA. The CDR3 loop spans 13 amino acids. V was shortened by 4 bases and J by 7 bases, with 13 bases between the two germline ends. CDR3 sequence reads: CASSWELGLEAFF. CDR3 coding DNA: TGTGCCAGCAGCTGGGAGTTGGGGCTTGAAGCTTTCTTT.

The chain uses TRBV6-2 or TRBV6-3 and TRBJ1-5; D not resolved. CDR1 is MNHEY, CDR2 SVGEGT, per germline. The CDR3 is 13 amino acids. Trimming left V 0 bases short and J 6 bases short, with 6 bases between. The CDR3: CASSYSGSQPQHF. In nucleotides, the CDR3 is TGTGCCAGCAGTTACTCAGGGAGTCAGCCCCAGCATTTT.

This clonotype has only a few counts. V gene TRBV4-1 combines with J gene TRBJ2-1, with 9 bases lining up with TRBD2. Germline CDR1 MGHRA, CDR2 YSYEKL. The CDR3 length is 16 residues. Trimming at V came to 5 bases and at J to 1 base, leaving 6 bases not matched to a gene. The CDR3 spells CASSSPAGGSYNEQFF. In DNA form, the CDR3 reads TGCGCCAGCAGCTCTCCTGCGGGAGGGTCCTACAATGAGCAGTTCTTC.

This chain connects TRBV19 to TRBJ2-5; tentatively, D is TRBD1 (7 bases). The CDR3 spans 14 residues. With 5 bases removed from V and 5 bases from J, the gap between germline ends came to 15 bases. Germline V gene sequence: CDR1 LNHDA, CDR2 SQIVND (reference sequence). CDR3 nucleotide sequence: TGTGCCAGTAGTCCCCATCAGGGGGGTGAGACCCAGTACTTC. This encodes CASSPHQGGETQYF. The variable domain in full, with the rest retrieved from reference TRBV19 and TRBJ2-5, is DGGITQSPKYLFRKEGQNVTLSCEQNLNHDAMYWYRQDPGQGLRLIYYSQIVNDFQKGDIAEGYSVSREKKESFPLTVTSAQKNPTAFYLCASSPHQGGETQYFGPGTRLLVL.

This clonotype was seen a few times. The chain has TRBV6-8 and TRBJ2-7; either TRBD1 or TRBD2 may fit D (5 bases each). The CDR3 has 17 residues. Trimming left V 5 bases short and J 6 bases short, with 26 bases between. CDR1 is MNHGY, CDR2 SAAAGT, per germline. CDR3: CASSPRVYGRGVSEQYV. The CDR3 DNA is TGTGCCAGCAGTCCCAGGGTTTATGGCCGGGGAGTTAGCGAGCAGTACGTC.

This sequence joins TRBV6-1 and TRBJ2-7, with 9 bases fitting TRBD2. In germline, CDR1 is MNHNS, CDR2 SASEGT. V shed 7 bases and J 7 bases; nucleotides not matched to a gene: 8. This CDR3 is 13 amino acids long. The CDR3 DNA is TGTGCCAGCATGGCTAGCGGGACCCGGGAGCAGTACGTC. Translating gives CASMASGTREQYV.

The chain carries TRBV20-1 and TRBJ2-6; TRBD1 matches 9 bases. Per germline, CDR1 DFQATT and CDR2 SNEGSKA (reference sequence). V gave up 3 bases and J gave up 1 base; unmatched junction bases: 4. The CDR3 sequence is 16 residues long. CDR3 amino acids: CSARTGGSSGANVLTF. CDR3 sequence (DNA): TGCAGTGCTAGGACAGGGGGGAGTTCTGGGGCCAACGTCCTGACTTTC.

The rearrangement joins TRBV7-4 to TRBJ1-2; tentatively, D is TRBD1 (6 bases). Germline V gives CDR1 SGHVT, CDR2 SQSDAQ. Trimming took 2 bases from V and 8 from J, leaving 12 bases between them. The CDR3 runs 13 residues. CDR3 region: CASSLLQGRGYTF. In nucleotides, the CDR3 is TGTGCCAGCAGCTTACTACAGGGTCGAGGCTACACCTTC.

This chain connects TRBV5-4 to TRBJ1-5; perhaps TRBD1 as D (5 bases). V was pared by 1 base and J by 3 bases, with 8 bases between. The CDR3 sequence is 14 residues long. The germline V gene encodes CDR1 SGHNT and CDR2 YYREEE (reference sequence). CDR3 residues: CASSLQGTNQPQHF. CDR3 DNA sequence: TGTGCCAGCAGCTTGCAGGGTACCAATCAGCCCCAGCATTTT.

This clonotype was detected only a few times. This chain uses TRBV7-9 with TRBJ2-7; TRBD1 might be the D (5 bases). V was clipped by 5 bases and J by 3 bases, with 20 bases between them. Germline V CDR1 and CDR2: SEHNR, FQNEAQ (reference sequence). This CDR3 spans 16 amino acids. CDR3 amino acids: CASSPPLKDISYEQYF. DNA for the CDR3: TGTGCCAGCAGCCCCCCTCTCAAGGACATCAGCTACGAGCAGTACTTC.

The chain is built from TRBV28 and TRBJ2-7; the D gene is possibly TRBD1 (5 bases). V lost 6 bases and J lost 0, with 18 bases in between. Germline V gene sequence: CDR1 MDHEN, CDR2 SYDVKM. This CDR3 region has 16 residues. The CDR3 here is CASRKERTRSSYEQYF. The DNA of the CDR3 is TGTGCCAGCAGAAAAGAGAGGACAAGGAGCTCCTACGAGCAGTACTTC.

The CDR3 region has the DNA TGTGCCAGCAGCTTAGCGAACAGGGGATATGGCTACACCTTC. Translated, it gives CASSLANRGYGYTF. This rearrangement joins TRBV7-2 to TRBJ1-2, with 7 bases aligning to TRBD1. The CDR3 is made up of 14 amino acids. V lost 0 bases to trimming and J lost 5 bases; unmatched junction nucleotides: 3. Germline lookup yields CDR1 SGHTA and CDR2 FQGNSA. Supplemented by reference TRBV7-2 and TRBJ1-2, the full variable domain reads GAGVSQSPSNKVTEKGKDVELRCDPISGHTALYWYRQSLGQGLEFLIYFQGNSAPDKSGLPSDRFSAERTGGSVSTLTIQRTQQEDSAVYLCASSLANRGYGYTFGSGTRLTVV.

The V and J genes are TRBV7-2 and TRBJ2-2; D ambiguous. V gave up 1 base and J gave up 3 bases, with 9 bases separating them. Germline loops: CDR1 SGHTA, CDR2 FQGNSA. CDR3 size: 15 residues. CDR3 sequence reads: CASSLDSQDTGELFF. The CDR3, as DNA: TGTGCCAGCAGCTTAGACTCCCAGGACACCGGGGAGCTGTTTTTT.

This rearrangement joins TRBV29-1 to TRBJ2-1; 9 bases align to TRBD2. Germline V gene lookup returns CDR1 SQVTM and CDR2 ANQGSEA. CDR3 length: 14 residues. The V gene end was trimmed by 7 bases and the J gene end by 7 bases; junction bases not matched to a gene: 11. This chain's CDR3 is CSARLAAPRNEQFF. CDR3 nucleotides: TGCAGCGCCCGACTAGCGGCCCCTAGGAATGAGCAGTTCTTC.

The CDR3, as DNA: TGTGCCACCAGTGAGGCGTCACAGGGTCGACCAGCTTTCTTT. Translated: CATSEASQGRPAFF. The chain uses TRBV24-1 and TRBJ1-1; maybe TRBD1 (6 bases). Germline lookup yields CDR1 KGHDR and CDR2 SFDVKD. Trimming removed 4 bases from V and 10 bases from J, with 18 bases in between. The CDR3 sequence is 14 residues long.

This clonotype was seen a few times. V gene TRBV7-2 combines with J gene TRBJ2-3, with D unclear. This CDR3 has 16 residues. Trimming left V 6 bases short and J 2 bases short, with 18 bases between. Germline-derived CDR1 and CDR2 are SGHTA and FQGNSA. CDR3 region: CASSIEVTLATDTQYF. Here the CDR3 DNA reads TGTGCCAGCAGTATAGAGGTTACCCTGGCCACAGATACGCAGTATTTT.

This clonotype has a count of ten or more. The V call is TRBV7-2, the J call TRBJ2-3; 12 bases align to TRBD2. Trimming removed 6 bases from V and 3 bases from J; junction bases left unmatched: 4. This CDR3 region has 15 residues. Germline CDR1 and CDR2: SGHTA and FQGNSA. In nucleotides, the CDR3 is TGTGCCAGCAGTCGACTAGCGGGAGATACAGATACGCAGTATTTT. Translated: CASSRLAGDTDTQYF.

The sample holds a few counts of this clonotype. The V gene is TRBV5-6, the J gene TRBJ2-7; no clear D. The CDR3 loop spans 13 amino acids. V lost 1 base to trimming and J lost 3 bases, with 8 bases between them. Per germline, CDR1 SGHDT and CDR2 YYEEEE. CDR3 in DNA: TGTGCCAGCAGCTTGCGGCAGAGCTACGAGCAGTACTTC. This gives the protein CASSLRQSYEQYF.

The CDR3 nucleotides are TGTGCCGTTTGGGGTGGTGGAAATGAGCAGTTCTTC. This encodes CAVWGGGNEQFF. This chain connects TRBV28 to TRBJ2-1; D not certain. The CDR3 covers 12 residues. Germline-derived CDR1 and CDR2 are MDHEN and SYDVKM. Deletions cut 11 bases from V and 7 bases from J, with 15 bases between.